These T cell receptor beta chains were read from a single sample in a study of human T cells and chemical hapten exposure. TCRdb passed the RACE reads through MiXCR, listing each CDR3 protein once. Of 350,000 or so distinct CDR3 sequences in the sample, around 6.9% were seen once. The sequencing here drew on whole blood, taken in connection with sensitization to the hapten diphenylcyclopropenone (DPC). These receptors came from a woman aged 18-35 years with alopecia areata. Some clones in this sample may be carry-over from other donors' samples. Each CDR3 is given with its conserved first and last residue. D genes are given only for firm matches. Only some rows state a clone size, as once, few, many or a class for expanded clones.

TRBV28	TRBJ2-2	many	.	CASSLSATSGTGELFF	TGTGCCAGCAGTTTAAGCGCGACTTCTGGGACCGGGGAGCTGTTTTTT
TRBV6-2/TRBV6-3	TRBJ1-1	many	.	CASSSLHSGRANTEAFF	TGTGCCAGCAGTTCCTTACACTCGGGACGGGCGAACACTGAAGCTTTCTTT
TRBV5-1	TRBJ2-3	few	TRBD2	CASSLELADTDTQYF	TGCGCCAGCAGCTTGGAACTAGCGGACACAGATACGCAGTATTTT
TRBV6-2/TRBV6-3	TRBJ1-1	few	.	CASNNGRLGYTEAFF	TGTGCCAGCAACAACGGGAGACTCGGATACACTGAAGCTTTCTTT
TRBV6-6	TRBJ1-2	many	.	CASSYSSERARHYGYTF	TGTGCCAGCAGTTACTCAAGCGAGAGGGCGCGGCACTATGGCTACACCTTC
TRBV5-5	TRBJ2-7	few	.	CASSLADEYEQYF	TGTGCCAGCAGCTTGGCCGACGAGTACGAGCAGTACTTC
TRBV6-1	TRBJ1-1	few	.	CASSDWADNTEAFF	TGTGCCAGCAGTGATTGGGCGGACAACACTGAAGCTTTCTTT
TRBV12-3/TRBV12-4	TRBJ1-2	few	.	CASSSDTSYGYTF	TGTGCCAGCAGTTCCGACACTTCCTATGGCTACACCTTC
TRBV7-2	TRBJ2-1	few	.	CASSFGGFDEQFF	TGTGCCAGCAGCTTTGGGGGTTTCGATGAGCAGTTCTTC
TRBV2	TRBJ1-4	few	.	CASRRDREKLFF	TGTGCCAGCAGAAGAGACAGAGAAAAACTGTTTTTT
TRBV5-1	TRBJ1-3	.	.	CASSSDGSSGNTIYF	TGCGCCAGCAGCTCGGACGGGAGCTCTGGAAACACCATATATTTT
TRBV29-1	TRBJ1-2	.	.	CSVRRGDGGYTF	TGCAGCGTTCGCAGAGGGGATGGTGGCTACACCTTC
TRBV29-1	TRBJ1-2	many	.	CSVEDGLIYGYTF	TGCAGCGTTGAAGATGGGTTAATCTATGGCTACACCTTC
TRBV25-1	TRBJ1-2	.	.	CASSETATNYGYTF	TGTGCCAGCAGTGAGACAGCTACTAACTATGGCTACACCTTC
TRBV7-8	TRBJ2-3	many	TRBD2	CASRGTSGGYTDTQYF	TGTGCCAGCAGAGGCACTAGCGGGGGGTACACAGATACGCAGTATTTT
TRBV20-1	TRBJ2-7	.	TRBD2	CSARFGLAGPSSYEQYF	TGCAGTGCTAGATTCGGACTAGCGGGGCCGTCCTCCTACGAGCAGTACTTC
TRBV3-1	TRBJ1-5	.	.	CASSQGLGGSQPQHF	TGTGCCAGCAGCCAAGGATTGGGCGGCAGTCAGCCCCAGCATTTT
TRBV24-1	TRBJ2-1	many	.	CATSDPGQEGNEQFF	TGTGCCACCAGTGATCCAGGACAGGAGGGGAATGAGCAGTTCTTC
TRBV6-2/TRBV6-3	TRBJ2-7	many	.	CASSSGSGLYEQYF	TGTGCCAGCAGTTCCGGGAGCGGACTCTACGAGCAGTACTTC
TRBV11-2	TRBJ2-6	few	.	CASSSIRGAPGANVLTF	TGTGCCAGCAGCTCCATCAGGGGGGCACCTGGGGCCAACGTCCTGACTTTC
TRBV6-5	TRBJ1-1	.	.	CASSYSFLQETEAFF	TGTGCCAGCAGTTACTCTTTTCTCCAGGAGACTGAAGCTTTCTTT
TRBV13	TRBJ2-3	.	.	CASSLTTKHSTDTQYF	TGTGCCAGCAGCCTTACTACTAAGCACAGCACAGATACGCAGTATTTT
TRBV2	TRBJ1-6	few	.	CASRWRGARNSPLHF	TGTGCCAGCAGGTGGCGGGGGGCACGTAATTCACCCCTCCACTTT
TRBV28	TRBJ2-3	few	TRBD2	CASSLSLAGGPLGDTQYF	TGTGCCAGCAGTTTATCGCTAGCGGGGGGGCCGTTAGGAGATACGCAGTATTTT
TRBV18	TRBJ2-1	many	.	CASSPGPQDGEQFF	TGTGCCAGCTCTCCGGGACCCCAAGACGGTGAGCAGTTCTTC
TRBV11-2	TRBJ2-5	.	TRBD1	CASSSETGTETQYF	TGTGCCAGCAGCTCTGAGACAGGGACAGAGACCCAGTACTTC
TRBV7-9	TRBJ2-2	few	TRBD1	CASSRGTGQDTGELFF	TGTGCCAGCAGCCGAGGGACGGGACAGGACACCGGGGAGCTGTTTTTT
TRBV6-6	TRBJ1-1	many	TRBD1	CASQGGRDVNTEAFF	TGTGCCTCGCAGGGGGGCAGGGACGTGAACACTGAAGCTTTCTTT
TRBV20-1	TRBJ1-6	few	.	CSARRGTYNSPLHF	TGCAGTGCTAGACGGGGTACCTATAATTCACCCCTCCACTTT
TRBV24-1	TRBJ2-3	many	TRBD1	CATSDPGGVTDTQYF	TGTGCCACCAGTGATCCAGGGGGTGTCACAGATACGCAGTATTTT
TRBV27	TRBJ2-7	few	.	CASSLTGWHEQYF	TGTGCCAGCAGTCTAACAGGGTGGCACGAGCAGTACTTC
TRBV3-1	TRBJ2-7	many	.	CASSQGQGGSYEQYF	TGTGCCAGCAGCCAAGGGCAGGGGGGCTCCTACGAGCAGTACTTC
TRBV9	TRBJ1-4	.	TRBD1	CASQGGAEKLFF	TGTGCCAGCCAGGGGGGAGCTGAAAAACTGTTTTTT
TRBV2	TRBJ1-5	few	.	CASSEVSSGQPQHF	TGTGCCAGCAGTGAAGTGTCCTCTGGGCAGCCCCAGCATTTT
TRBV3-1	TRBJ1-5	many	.	CASSYYSNQPQHF	TGTGCCAGCAGCTATTATAGCAATCAGCCCCAGCATTTT
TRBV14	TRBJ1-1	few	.	CASSQEERGRTEAFF	TGTGCCAGCAGCCAAGAAGAAAGGGGTCGAACTGAAGCTTTCTTT
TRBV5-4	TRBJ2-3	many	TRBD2	CASSSRTSGGVPSTDTQYF	TGTGCCAGCAGCTCTCGGACTAGCGGGGGCGTCCCCAGCACAGATACGCAGTATTTT
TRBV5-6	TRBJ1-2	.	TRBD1	CASSLGVTGSYGYTF	TGTGCCAGCAGCTTGGGGGTGACAGGGAGCTATGGCTACACCTTC
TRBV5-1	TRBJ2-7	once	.	CTSSWAQGGFYEQYF	TGCACCAGCAGCTGGGCGCAGGGGGGATTCTACGAGCAGTACTTC
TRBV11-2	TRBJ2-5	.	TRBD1	CASSLVSLGQGHKTQYF	TGTGCCAGCAGCTTAGTTAGCCTGGGACAGGGCCACAAGACCCAGTACTTC
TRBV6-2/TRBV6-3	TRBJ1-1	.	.	CASRFTGITEAFF	TGTGCCAGCAGATTCACAGGGATCACTGAAGCTTTCTTT
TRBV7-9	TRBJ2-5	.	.	CASSLVLVQETQYF	TGTGCCAGCAGCTTAGTGCTGGTCCAAGAGACCCAGTACTTC
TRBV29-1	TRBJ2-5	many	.	CSVVVGETQYF	TGCAGCGTTGTGGTGGGGGAGACCCAGTACTTC
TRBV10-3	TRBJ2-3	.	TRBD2	CAISETSGGSGTDTQYF	TGTGCCATCAGTGAGACTAGCGGGGGGTCTGGGACAGATACGCAGTATTTT
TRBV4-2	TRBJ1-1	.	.	CASSRVKVPSEAFF	TGTGCCAGCAGCCGAGTAAAGGTACCCAGTGAAGCTTTCTTT
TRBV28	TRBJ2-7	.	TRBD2	CASKASGENNEQYF	TGTGCCAGCAAGGCTAGCGGGGAAAATAACGAGCAGTACTTC
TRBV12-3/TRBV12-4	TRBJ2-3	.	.	CASSLSRSDTQYF	TGTGCCAGCAGTCTCAGTAGGTCAGATACGCAGTATTTT
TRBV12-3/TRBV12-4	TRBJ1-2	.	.	CASSISGQSFNGYTF	TGTGCCAGCAGCATCTCTGGACAGTCCTTCAATGGCTACACCTTC
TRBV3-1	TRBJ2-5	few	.	CASSQESPETQYF	TGTGCCAGCAGCCAAGAATCACCAGAGACCCAGTACTTC
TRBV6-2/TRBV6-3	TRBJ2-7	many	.	CASRPPVATYEQYF	TGTGCCAGCAGACCGCCGGTCGCAACCTACGAGCAGTACTTC
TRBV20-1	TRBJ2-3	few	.	CSAYSEGPPTDTQYF	TGCAGTGCCTACTCCGAGGGGCCTCCCACAGATACGCAGTATTTT
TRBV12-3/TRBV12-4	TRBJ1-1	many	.	CASGVLDPRGNTEAFF	TGTGCCAGCGGAGTCTTGGACCCTCGGGGGAACACTGAAGCTTTCTTT
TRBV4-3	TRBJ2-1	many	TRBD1	CASSRTYRGQFNEQFF	TGCGCCAGCAGCAGGACTTACAGGGGGCAGTTCAATGAGCAGTTCTTC
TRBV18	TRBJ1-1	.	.	CASSPQEQAEAFF	TGTGCCAGCTCACCACAGGAACAGGCTGAAGCTTTCTTT
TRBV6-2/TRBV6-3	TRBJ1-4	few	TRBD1	CASSYSGTGDNEKLFF	TGTGCCAGCAGTTATTCCGGGACAGGAGACAATGAAAAACTGTTTTTT
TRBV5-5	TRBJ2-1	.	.	CASSWTPENNEQFF	TGTGCCAGCAGCTGGACCCCTGAAAACAATGAGCAGTTCTTC
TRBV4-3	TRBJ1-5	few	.	CASSQDSKGDGNQPQHF	TGCGCCAGCAGCCAAGATTCTAAGGGTGATGGGAATCAGCCCCAGCATTTT